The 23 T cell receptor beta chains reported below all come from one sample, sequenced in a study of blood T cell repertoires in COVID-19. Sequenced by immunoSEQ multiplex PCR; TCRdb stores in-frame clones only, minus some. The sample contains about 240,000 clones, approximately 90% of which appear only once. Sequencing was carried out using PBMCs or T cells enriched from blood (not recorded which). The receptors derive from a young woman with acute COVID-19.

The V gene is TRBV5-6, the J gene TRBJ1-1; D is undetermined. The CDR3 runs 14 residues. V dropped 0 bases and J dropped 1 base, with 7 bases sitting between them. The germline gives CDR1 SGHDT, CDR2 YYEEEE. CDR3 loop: CASSLGHPNTEAFF. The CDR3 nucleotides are TGTGCCAGCAGCTTGGGACACCCGAACACTGAAGCTTTCTTT.

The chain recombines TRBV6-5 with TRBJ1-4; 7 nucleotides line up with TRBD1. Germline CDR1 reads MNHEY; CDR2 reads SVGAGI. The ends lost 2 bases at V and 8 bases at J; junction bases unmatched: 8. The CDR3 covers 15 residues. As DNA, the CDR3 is TGTGCCAGCAGTTACAGTAGGGGGCTCGGAGAAAAACTGTTTTTT. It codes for CASSYSRGLGEKLFF.

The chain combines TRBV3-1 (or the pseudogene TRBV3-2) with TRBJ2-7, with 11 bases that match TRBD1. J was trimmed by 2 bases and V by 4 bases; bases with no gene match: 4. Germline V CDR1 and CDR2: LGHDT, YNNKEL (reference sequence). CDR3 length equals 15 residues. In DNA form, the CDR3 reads TGTGCCAGCAGCCTGGGGACAGGGGGAGCCTACGAGCAGTACTTC. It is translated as CASSLGTGGAYEQYF.

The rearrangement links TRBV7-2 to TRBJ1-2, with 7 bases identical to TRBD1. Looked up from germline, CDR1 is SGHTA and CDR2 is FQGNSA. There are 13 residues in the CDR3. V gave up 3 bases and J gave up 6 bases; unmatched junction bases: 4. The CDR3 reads CASSLTGQDGYTF. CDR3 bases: TGTGCCAGCAGCTTGACAGGGCAAGATGGCTACACCTTC.

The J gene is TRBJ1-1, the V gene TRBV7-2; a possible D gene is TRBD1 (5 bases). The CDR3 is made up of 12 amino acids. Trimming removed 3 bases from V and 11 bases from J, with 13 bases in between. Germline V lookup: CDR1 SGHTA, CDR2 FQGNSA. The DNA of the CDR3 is TGTGCCAGCAGCTTCGCTGGACAAGCGGCTTTCTTT. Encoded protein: CASSFAGQAAFF.

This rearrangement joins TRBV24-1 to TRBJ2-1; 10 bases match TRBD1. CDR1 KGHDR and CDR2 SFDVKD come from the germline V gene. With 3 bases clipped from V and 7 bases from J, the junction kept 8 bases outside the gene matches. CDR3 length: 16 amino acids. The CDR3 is CATSDRLGQGVNEQFF. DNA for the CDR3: TGTGCCACCAGTGATCGACTTGGACAGGGGGTTAATGAGCAGTTCTTC.

CDR3 region: CASSLLSRSTDTQYF. The CDR3 DNA follows: TGTGCCAGCAGCTTATTGTCTCGGAGCACAGATACGCAGTATTTT. The chain joins TRBV7-6 to TRBJ2-3; D is ambiguous. The V end lost 2 bases, the J end lost 0 bases, and 9 bases lay between the germline ends. The CDR3 covers 15 residues. CDR1 and CDR2 (germline): SGHVS, FNYEAQ.

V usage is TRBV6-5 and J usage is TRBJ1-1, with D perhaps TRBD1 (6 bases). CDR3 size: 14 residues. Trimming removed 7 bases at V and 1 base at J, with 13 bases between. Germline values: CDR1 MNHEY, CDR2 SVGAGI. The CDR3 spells CASTAGTPNTEAFF. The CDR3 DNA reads TGTGCCAGCACCGCCGGGACACCGAACACTGAAGCTTTCTTT.

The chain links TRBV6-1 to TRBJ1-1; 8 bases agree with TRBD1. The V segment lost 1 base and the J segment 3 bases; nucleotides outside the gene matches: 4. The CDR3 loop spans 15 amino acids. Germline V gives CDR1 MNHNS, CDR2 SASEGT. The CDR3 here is CASSEDDRGYTEAFF. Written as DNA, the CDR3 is TGTGCCAGCAGTGAAGACGACAGGGGTTACACTGAAGCTTTCTTT.

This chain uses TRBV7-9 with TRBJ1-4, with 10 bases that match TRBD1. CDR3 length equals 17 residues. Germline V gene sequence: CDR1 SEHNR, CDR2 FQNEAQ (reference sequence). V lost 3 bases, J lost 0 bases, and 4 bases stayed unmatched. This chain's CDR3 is CASSLGGQGATNEKLFF. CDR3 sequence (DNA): TGTGCCAGCAGCTTGGGCGGACAGGGGGCAACTAATGAAAAACTGTTTTTT.

CDR3 DNA sequence: TGTGCCAGCAGCCAGGTCGTAGCCAAAAACATTCAGTACTTC. Encoded protein: CASSQVVAKNIQYF. The J gene is TRBJ2-4, the V gene TRBV11-2, with no clear D. This CDR3 region has 14 residues. Trimming pared 5 bases from V and 0 bases from J, leaving 8 bases between. Germline CDR1 is SGHAT and CDR2 is FQNNGV.

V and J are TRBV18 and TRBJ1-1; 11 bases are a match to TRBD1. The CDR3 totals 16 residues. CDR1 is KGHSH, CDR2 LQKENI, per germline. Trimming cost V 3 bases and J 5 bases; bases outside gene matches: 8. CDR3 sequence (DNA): TGTGCCAGCTCACCTGCGGACAGGGGGCGACGTACTGAAGCTTTCTTT. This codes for CASSPADRGRRTEAFF. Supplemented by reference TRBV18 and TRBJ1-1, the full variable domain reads NAGVMQNPRHLVRRRGQEARLRCSPMKGHSHVYWYRQLPEEGLKFMVYLQKENIIDESGMPKERFSAEFPKEGPSILRIQQVVRGDSAAYFCASSPADRGRRTEAFFGQGTRLTVV.

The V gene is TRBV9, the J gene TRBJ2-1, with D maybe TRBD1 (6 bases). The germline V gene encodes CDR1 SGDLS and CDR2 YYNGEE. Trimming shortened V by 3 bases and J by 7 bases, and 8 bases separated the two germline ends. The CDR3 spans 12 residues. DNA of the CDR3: TGTGCCAGCAGCGGGACAGCGAATGAGCAGTTCTTC. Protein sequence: CASSGTANEQFF.

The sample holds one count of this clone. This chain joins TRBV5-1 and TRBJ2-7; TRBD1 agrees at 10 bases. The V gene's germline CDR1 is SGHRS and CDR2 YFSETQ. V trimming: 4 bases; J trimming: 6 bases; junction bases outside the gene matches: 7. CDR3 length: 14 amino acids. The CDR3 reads CASSVRDRGGEQYF. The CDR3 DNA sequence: TGCGCCAGCAGCGTCCGGGACAGGGGCGGCGAGCAGTACTTC.

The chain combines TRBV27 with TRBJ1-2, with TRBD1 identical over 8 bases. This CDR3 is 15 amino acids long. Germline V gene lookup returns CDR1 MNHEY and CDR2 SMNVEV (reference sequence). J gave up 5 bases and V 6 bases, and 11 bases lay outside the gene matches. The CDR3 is CASSRIVTGGYGYTF. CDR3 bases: TGTGCCAGCAGCCGCATCGTTACAGGGGGTTATGGCTACACCTTC.

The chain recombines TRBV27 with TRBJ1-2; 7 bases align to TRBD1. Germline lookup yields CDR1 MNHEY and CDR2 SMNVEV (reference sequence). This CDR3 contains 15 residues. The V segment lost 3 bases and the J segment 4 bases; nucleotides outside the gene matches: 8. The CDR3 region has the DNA TGTGCCAGCAGTTTGTCCGGGACAGCGTTCTATGGCTACACCTTC. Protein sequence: CASSLSGTAFYGYTF.

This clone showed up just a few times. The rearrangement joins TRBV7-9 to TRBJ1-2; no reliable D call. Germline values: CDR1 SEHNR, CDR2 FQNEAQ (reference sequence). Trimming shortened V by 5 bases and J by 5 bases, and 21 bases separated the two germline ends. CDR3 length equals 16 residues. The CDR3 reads CASSDDRRVYEYGYTF. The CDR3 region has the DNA TGTGCCAGCAGCGACGACCGACGGGTATATGAATATGGCTACACCTTC.

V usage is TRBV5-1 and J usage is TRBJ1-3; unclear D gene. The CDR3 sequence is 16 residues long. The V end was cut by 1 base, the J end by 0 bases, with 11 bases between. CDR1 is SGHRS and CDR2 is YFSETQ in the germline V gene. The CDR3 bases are TGCGCCAGCAGCTTGTACGACTTTGGCTCTGGAAACACCATATATTTT. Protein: CASSLYDFGSGNTIYF.

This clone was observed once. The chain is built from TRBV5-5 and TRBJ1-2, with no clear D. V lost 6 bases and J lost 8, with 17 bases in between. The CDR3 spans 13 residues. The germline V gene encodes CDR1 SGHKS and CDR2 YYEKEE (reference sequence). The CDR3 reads CASTLTWEQGYTF. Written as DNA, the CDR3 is TGTGCCAGCACCCTTACATGGGAGCAAGGCTACACCTTC.

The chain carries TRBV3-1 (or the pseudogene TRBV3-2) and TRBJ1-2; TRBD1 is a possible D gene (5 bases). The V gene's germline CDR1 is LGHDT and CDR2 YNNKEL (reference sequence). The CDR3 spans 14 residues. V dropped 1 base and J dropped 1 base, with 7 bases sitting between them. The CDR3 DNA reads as TGTGCCAGCAGCCAAGGGGACTTTAACTATGGCTACACCTTC. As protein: CASSQGDFNYGYTF.

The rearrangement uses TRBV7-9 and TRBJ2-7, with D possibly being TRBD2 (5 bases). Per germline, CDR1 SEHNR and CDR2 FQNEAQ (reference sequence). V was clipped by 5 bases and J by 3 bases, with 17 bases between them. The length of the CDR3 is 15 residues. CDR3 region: CASSARNSGDYEQYF. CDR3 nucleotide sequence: TGTGCCAGCAGCGCGCGTAACTCCGGGGACTACGAGCAGTACTTC.

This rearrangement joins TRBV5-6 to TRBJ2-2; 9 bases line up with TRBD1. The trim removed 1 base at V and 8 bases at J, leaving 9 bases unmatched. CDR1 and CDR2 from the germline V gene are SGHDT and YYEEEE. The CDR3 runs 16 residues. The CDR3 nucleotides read TGTGCCAGCAGCTTGTGGACAGGGGCCCCAAGGGGGGAGCTGTTTTTT. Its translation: CASSLWTGAPRGELFF.

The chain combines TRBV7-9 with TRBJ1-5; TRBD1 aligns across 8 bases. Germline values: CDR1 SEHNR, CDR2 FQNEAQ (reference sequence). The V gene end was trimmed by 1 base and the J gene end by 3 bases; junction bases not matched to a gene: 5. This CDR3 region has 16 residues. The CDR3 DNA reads TGTGCCAGCAGCTTAGACCGGACAGGGAACAATCAGCCCCAGCATTTT. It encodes CASSLDRTGNNQPQHF.